The sequence of this TCR beta chain was determined in a study of blood T cell repertoires in COVID-19. Study information: The study drew acute and convalescent COVID-19 samples from the United States, Italy and Spain.

Sequenced by immunoSEQ multiplex PCR; TCRdb stores in-frame clones only, minus some. The profile shows about 83,000 clones, about nine tenths of them singletons. This clonotype was sampled from a woman aged 80 or older with active or convalescent COVID-19. Sequences were obtained from peripheral blood.

In DNA, the CDR3 is TGCGCCAGCAGTGAAGATGGGGGGAGCTCTGGAAACACCATATATTTT. Amino acid sequence: CASSEDGGSSGNTIYF. The gene calls are TRBV10-2 and TRBJ1-3; D perhaps matches TRBD1 (5 bases). The CDR3 covers 16 residues. Germline V lookup: CDR1 WSHSY, CDR2 SAAADI. The V end was cut by 3 bases, the J end by 0 bases, with 12 bases between.